This T cell receptor beta chain came from a study of blood T cell repertoires in COVID-19. Across the whole study: Whether acute or convalescent, the COVID-19 samples came from the United States, Italy and Spain. T cells, B-cell-depleted T cells, or PBMCs supplied cDNA or gDNA.

The CDR3 spans 15 residues. Germline loops: CDR1 MNHEY, CDR2 SMNVEV (reference sequence). V lost 5 bases and J lost 0, with 13 bases in between. Per the study methods: From reference gene primer amplification, estimates of nucleated cell counts were derived. This table comes from immunoSEQ multiplex PCR, and its TCRdb copy is limited to in-frame clones, with some not included. The V and J calls and clone size are taken from that table; D and trimming were inferred from the DNA. This sample has approximately 210,000 clones, with 84% found just once. The clonotype comes from a woman in her fifties or sixties with active or convalescent COVID-19. Sequencing was carried out using peripheral blood. The chain uses TRBV27 and TRBJ1-1; possible D gene TRBD1, 6 bases. The CDR3, as DNA: TGTGCCAGCAGTCCCCCGACAGGAATGAACACTGAAGCTTTCTTT. Translation gives CASSPPTGMNTEAFF.